These T cell receptor beta chains were read from a single sample in a study of regulatory T cells in long-lasting Graves disease. TCRdb fed the multiplex PCR reads into MiXCR, producing one record per CDR3 protein. The sample gives more than 350,000 distinct CDR3 sequences, around 20% of which show up once; over 11% is in the top ten. This specimen was peripheral blood mononuclear cells (PBMCs), taken when the disease was refractory, from a patient treated with antithyroid drugs. The receptors come from a female donor with Graves disease. CDR3s include the opening cysteine and the closing phenylalanine or tryptophan. The D gene is left open where the match is weak. Only some rows state a clone size, as once, few, many or a class for expanded clones.

v_call	j_call	d_call	clone_size	cdr3_nt	cdr3_aa
TRBV27	TRBJ2-7	TRBD1	-	TGTGCCAGCAGTCCGTCCCGGACAGGGGGCCCCTACGAGCAGTACTTC	CASSPSRTGGPYEQYF
TRBV18	TRBJ2-7	TRBD1	-	TGTGCCAGCTCAATGACAGGGAAAGTAACCGAGCAGTACTTC	CASSMTGKVTEQYF
TRBV2	TRBJ2-7	-	many	TGTGCCAGCAGTGACTTAGGCTACGAGCAGTACTTC	CASSDLGYEQYF
TRBV20-1	TRBJ2-2	TRBD1	-	TGCAGTGCTAGAGAGAACGGCAGGGGGTCCGGGGAGCTGTTTTTT	CSARENGRGSGELFF
TRBV5-1	TRBJ1-2	-	-	TGCGCCAGCAGCTTGGTGAAGGGCAGAGAGAACTATGGCTACACCTTC	CASSLVKGRENYGYTF
TRBV9	TRBJ2-5	-	few	TGTGCCAGCAGCCCCCCCCAGTCAGAGACCCAGTACTTC	CASSPPQSETQYF
TRBV7-8	TRBJ2-1	TRBD1	-	TGTGCCTGCAGCTTCGGGACAGGGGCCGAGCAGTTCTTC	CACSFGTGAEQFF
TRBV29-1	TRBJ2-1	-	few	TGCAGCGTGGGGGCTAGTTATGAGCAGTTCTTC	CSVGASYEQFF
TRBV6-1	TRBJ1-3	-	many	TGTGCCAGCACAGCGACAGACCGACTCTCTGGAAACACCATATATTTT	CASTATDRLSGNTIYF
TRBV19	TRBJ2-2	TRBD1	-	TGTGCCAGTAGTACTTGGACAGGGCACGGGGAGCTGTTTTTT	CASSTWTGHGELFF
TRBV28	TRBJ1-6	-	many	TGTGCCAGCAGTTATCTCAGGGGCTCCTATAATTCACCCCTCCACTTT	CASSYLRGSYNSPLHF
TRBV19	TRBJ2-7	-	-	TGTGCCAGTAGTACGGCAGGAGGCGGCGAGCAGTACTTC	CASSTAGGGEQYF
TRBV2	TRBJ1-5	TRBD1	many	TGTGCCAGCAGTGAAGGGGCAGGGGGGAATCAGCCCCAGCATTTT	CASSEGAGGNQPQHF
TRBV2	TRBJ2-1	TRBD1	few	TGTGCCAGCAGTGTTTGGGGGACAGGGAGTAACAATGAGCAGTTCTTC	CASSVWGTGSNNEQFF
TRBV20-1	TRBJ2-2	-	many	TGCAGTGCACCGTTGGACACCGGGGAGCTGTTTTTT	CSAPLDTGELFF
TRBV27	TRBJ2-5	TRBD2	few	TGTGCCAGCAGTTTCAAACTAGCGGGAGGGGCAGAGACCCAGTACTTC	CASSFKLAGGAETQYF
TRBV27	TRBJ2-7	-	-	TGTGCCAGCAGTTTATTGGGCTACGAGCTGTACTTC	CASSLLGYELYF
TRBV12-3/TRBV12-4	TRBJ1-2	-	-	TGTGCCAGCAGTTTTGCGGGATCCGGTGGCTACACCTTC	CASSFAGSGGYTF
TRBV5-1	TRBJ1-1	-	many	TGCGCCAGCAGCTTCGGTTTCGCTACTGAAGCTTTCTTT	CASSFGFATEAFF
TRBV11-2	TRBJ2-7	TRBD2	many	TGTGCCACGGCCCTAGCGGGGAATAAATACGAGCAGTACTTC	CATALAGNKYEQYF
TRBV20-1	TRBJ1-5	-	few	TGCAGTGCCGGACAGAACCCGGCCCAGCCCCAGCATTTT	CSAGQNPAQPQHF
TRBV7-8	TRBJ1-5	-	many	TGTGCCAGCAGCCTTCCGAGTGGGAATACTCAGCCCCAGCATTTT	CASSLPSGNTQPQHF
TRBV6-2/TRBV6-3	TRBJ1-4	TRBD1	-	TGTGCCAGACGGACAGGGGATGTGGAGAAACTGTTTTTT	CARRTGDVEKLFF
TRBV6-2/TRBV6-3	TRBJ1-2	-	-	TGTGCCAGCAGTTACTCAACGGGCTATGGCTACACCTTC	CASSYSTGYGYTF
TRBV5-1	TRBJ1-4	-	many	TGCGCCAGCAGCTTGGAGTCAGGGGTGGAAAAACTGTTTTTT	CASSLESGVEKLFF
TRBV5-5	TRBJ1-4	-	many	TGTGCCAGCAGCCTGAAATGGTTTGAAAAACTGTTTTTT	CASSLKWFEKLFF
TRBV20-1	TRBJ2-7	TRBD2	many	TGCAGTGCTGAGACTAGCGGGAAGTACGAGCAGTACTTC	CSAETSGKYEQYF
TRBV5-6	TRBJ2-1	-	few	TGTGCCAGCAGCGTCGACGGGACGGGCCTTGAGCAGTTCTTC	CASSVDGTGLEQFF
TRBV6-1	TRBJ2-3	TRBD2	-	TGTGCCAGCAACCCTAGTAGCGGGGCGAGGGATACGCAGTATTTT	CASNPSSGARDTQYF
TRBV5-1	TRBJ2-3	-	-	TGCGCCAGCAGCTCCGGATGGAGGACAGAGTACACAGATACGCAGTATTTT	CASSSGWRTEYTDTQYF
TRBV7-2	TRBJ2-5	TRBD2	-	TGTGCCAGCAGCTTAGCGGGTATAGCGGGAGGGCCGAGAGAGGGCCAGTACTTC	CASSLAGIAGGPREGQYF
TRBV7-9	TRBJ2-1	TRBD2	-	TGTGCCAGCAGCGCTAGCGGGAGGGGTGAGCAGTTCTTC	CASSASGRGEQFF
TRBV7-9	TRBJ1-5	-	few	TGTGCCAGCAGCTCAATATCTGGTCAGCCCCAGCATTTT	CASSSISGQPQHF
TRBV28	TRBJ2-7	-	many	TGTGCCAGCAGTTCAGACGGACCCTACGAGCAGTACTTC	CASSSDGPYEQYF
TRBV9	TRBJ2-5	TRBD2	-	TGTGCCAGCAGCGTAGCGTCTAGCGGGAGTAGAGAGACCCAGTACTTC	CASSVASSGSRETQYF
TRBV4-2	TRBJ1-4	-	-	TGTGCCAGCAGCCAAGAGGGCGGGGCGGTGGGATCGTTTTTT	CASSQEGGAVGSFF
TRBV9	TRBJ2-7	-	-	TGTGCCAGCGGCCTGGGGGAAGGCTACGAGCAGTACTTC	CASGLGEGYEQYF
TRBV2	TRBJ1-2	-	many	TGTGCCAGCGTAGGGTCCGTCTATGGCTACACCTTC	CASVGSVYGYTF
TRBV5-1	TRBJ2-2	TRBD1	-	TGCGCCAGCAGCTTGAACCCTTGGGACAGGGGAAACACCGGGGAGCTGTTTTTT	CASSLNPWDRGNTGELFF
TRBV20-1	TRBJ1-1	-	many	TGCAGTGCTAGAATTATTGGCAGTCGGAACACTGAAGCTTTCTTT	CSARIIGSRNTEAFF
TRBV30	TRBJ1-1	TRBD1	many	TGTGCCTGGAGTGTCGACAGGGTTCACACTGAAGCTTTCTTT	CAWSVDRVHTEAFF
TRBV2	TRBJ1-2	-	many	TGTGCCAGCAAAGCAAACTACTATGGCTACACCTTC	CASKANYYGYTF
TRBV13	TRBJ2-5	-	many	TGTGCCAGCAGCGCTACCCACGGGACACCCGGGGAGACCCAGTACTTC	CASSATHGTPGETQYF
TRBV5-1	TRBJ2-5	-	few	TGCGCCAGCAGCCCTCAAAAATCGCGGGAGACCCAGTACTTC	CASSPQKSRETQYF
TRBV2	TRBJ2-5	TRBD2	many	TGTGCCAGCTTACTAGCGGGGGAAGAGACCCAGTACTTC	CASLLAGEETQYF